The entry that follows covers one TCR beta chain sequence. Here immunoSEQ multiplex PCR was the method, and the copy in TCRdb shows in-frame clones only, minus some. This sample has about 64,000 clones, with about 88% found just once. V was trimmed by 0 bases and J by 0 bases, leaving 11 bases between them. From germline, CDR1 is SGHRS and CDR2 YFSETQ. The CDR3 is 16 amino acids. This entry is derived from a study of blood T cell repertoires in COVID-19. The specimen sequenced was peripheral blood. The receptor was isolated from a man between 65 and 80 years old with acute or convalescent COVID-19. This chain connects TRBV5-1 to TRBJ2-3; tentative D call: TRBD2 (5 bases). The CDR3 DNA sequence: TGCGCCAGCAGCTTGGCCTTCCTAGCCAGCACAGATACGCAGTATTTT. Amino acid sequence: CASSLAFLASTDTQYF.